This is a list of T cell receptor beta chains from one sample in a study of regulatory T cells in long-lasting Graves disease. TCRdb called the multiplex PCR reads again in MiXCR, with one record for every CDR3 protein. The sample lists roughly 450,000 distinct CDR3 sequences; roughly 22% were seen once. The sequenced sample was peripheral blood mononuclear cells (PBMCs), obtained when the disease was refractory, from a patient treated with antithyroid drugs. The receptors were gathered from a female donor with Graves disease. Both conserved end residues are part of each CDR3. The D gene is left open where the match is weak. Size values are once, few and many counts, or a class for expanded clones, and some rows have none.

-	-	TRBV19	TRBJ2-1	15	CASSIGTPSYNEQFF	TGTGCCAGTAGTATAGGGACACCCAGCTACAATGAGCAGTTCTTC
-	many	TRBV15	TRBJ1-4	15	CATSRENRRDEKLFF	TGTGCCACCAGCAGAGAGAACAGGCGGGACGAAAAACTGTTTTTT
TRBD2	-	TRBV7-2	TRBJ2-1	16	CASSLSVRGGYNEQFF	TGTGCCAGCAGCTTATCGGTCCGGGGGGGATACAATGAGCAGTTCTTC
-	once	TRBV30	TRBJ2-2	14	CAWSTGEVTGELFF	TGTGCCTGGAGTACGGGGGAGGTCACCGGGGAGCTGTTTTTT
-	many	TRBV6-1	TRBJ1-5	14	CASSEAIGNQPQHF	TGTGCCAGCAGTGAAGCTATAGGCAATCAGCCCCAGCATTTT
-	many	TRBV12-3/TRBV12-4	TRBJ1-4	17	CASSLVFGAPTNEKLFF	TGTGCCAGCAGTTTAGTTTTTGGAGCTCCAACTAATGAAAAACTGTTTTTT
-	many	TRBV12-5	TRBJ1-2	14	CASGYGRGDYGYTF	TGTGCTAGTGGTTATGGGCGGGGCGACTATGGCTACACCTTC
-	-	TRBV6-5	TRBJ2-1	16	CASSYGNLGPYNEQFF	TGTGCCAGCAGTTACGGCAACCTCGGACCCTACAATGAGCAGTTCTTC
-	few	TRBV7-6	TRBJ1-6	16	CASSLVSGQSNSPLHF	TGTGCCAGCAGCTTAGTATCAGGACAGTCTAATTCACCCCTCCACTTT
-	-	TRBV5-1	TRBJ1-2	18	CASSVWGGRASSHYGYTF	TGCGCCAGCAGCGTATGGGGGGGCAGGGCGAGTTCCCACTATGGCTACACCTTC
-	many	TRBV28	TRBJ2-2	13	CASSSGPTGELFF	TGTGCCAGCAGTTCCGGGCCCACCGGGGAGCTGTTTTTT
-	many	TRBV12-3/TRBV12-4	TRBJ2-2	17	CASSPGRTPENTGELFF	TGTGCCAGCAGTCCCGGCCGGACACCCGAGAACACCGGGGAGCTGTTTTTT
-	-	TRBV30	TRBJ1-5	14	CAWKQSNSNQPQHF	TGTGCCTGGAAACAGTCAAATAGCAATCAGCCCCAGCATTTT
-	few	TRBV5-1	TRBJ1-3	15	CASQRSGPSGNTIYF	TGCGCCAGCCAACGGTCGGGTCCCTCTGGAAACACCATATATTTT
TRBD1	few	TRBV7-2	TRBJ1-4	15	CASSLGGTVNEKLFF	TGTGCCAGCAGCTTAGGAGGGACAGTTAATGAAAAACTGTTTTTT
-	many	TRBV7-2	TRBJ1-1	13	CASSLGGGAEAFF	TGTGCCAGCAGCTTAGGCGGAGGAGCTGAAGCTTTCTTT
-	many	TRBV28	TRBJ2-7	14	CASSFLGQGYEQYF	TGTGCCAGCAGTTTTTTGGGGCAAGGCTACGAGCAGTACTTC
TRBD2	many	TRBV28	TRBJ2-7	15	CASSYQRGPFYEQYF	TGTGCCAGCAGTTACCAGCGGGGGCCTTTCTACGAGCAGTACTTC
TRBD2	once	TRBV7-2	TRBJ2-3	16	CASSLRRGGETDTQYF	TGTGCCAGCAGCCTTAGAAGGGGAGGGGAGACAGATACGCAGTATTTT
-	few	TRBV7-2	TRBJ2-1	12	CASTIDWGEQFF	TGTGCCAGCACCATCGATTGGGGTGAGCAGTTCTTC
TRBD1	few	TRBV5-1	TRBJ1-1	14	CASSRGQLNTEAFF	TGCGCCAGCAGCCGGGGACAGTTGAACACTGAAGCTTTCTTT
TRBD1	few	TRBV20-1	TRBJ2-7	16	CSARDVPGQGPYEQYF	TGCAGTGCTAGAGACGTACCGGGACAGGGGCCCTACGAGCAGTACTTC
-	-	TRBV30	TRBJ2-2	17	CAWSVLVGGTNTGELFF	TGTGCCTGGAGTGTACTGGTTGGCGGGACCAACACCGGGGAGCTGTTTTTT
TRBD2	few	TRBV29-1	TRBJ2-2	17	CSVEERRLAGAPGELFF	TGCAGCGTTGAAGAACGTCGGCTAGCGGGAGCCCCCGGGGAGCTGTTTTTT
TRBD2	many	TRBV7-8	TRBJ2-7	15	CASSLLLAGAYEQYF	TGTGCCAGCAGCCTATTACTAGCGGGAGCTTACGAGCAGTACTTC
-	few	TRBV7-2	TRBJ1-1	15	CASSARGAGNTEAFF	TGTGCCAGCAGCGCCCGAGGGGCCGGGAACACTGAAGCTTTCTTT
TRBD2	few	TRBV15	TRBJ2-7	15	CATSRTSGHSYEQYF	TGTGCCACCAGCAGGACTAGCGGACACTCCTACGAGCAGTACTTC
-	few	TRBV7-9	TRBJ1-1	11	CASSLPTEAFF	TGTGCCAGCAGCCTACCCACTGAAGCTTTCTTT
-	many	TRBV28	TRBJ1-2	12	CASSLRDYGYTF	TGTGCCAGCAGTTTGCGCGACTATGGCTACACCTTC
-	few	TRBV28	TRBJ2-3	15	CASSLYEGSTDTQYF	TGTGCCAGCAGTTTATACGAGGGATCAACAGATACGCAGTATTTT
-	-	TRBV13	TRBJ2-6	18	CASSSTPIGGNGANVLTF	TGTGCCAGCAGCTCTACACCCATAGGGGGAAATGGGGCCAACGTCCTGACTTTC
TRBD1	-	TRBV25-1	TRBJ1-4	15	CASSKYGQGGEKLFF	TGTGCCAGCAGTAAATACGGACAGGGCGGCGAAAAACTGTTTTTT
-	-	TRBV20-1	TRBJ1-3	14	CSATDRYSGNTIYF	TGCAGTGCTACAGACAGATACTCTGGAAACACCATATATTTT
-	-	TRBV19	TRBJ1-1	16	CASRPVRGVMNTEAFF	TGTGCCAGTCGGCCCGTCCGGGGGGTGATGAACACTGAAGCTTTCTTT
TRBD1	-	TRBV27	TRBJ2-7	14	CASSSDRMAYEQYF	TGTGCCAGCAGTTCGGACAGGATGGCCTACGAGCAGTACTTC
-	many	TRBV2	TRBJ1-2	17	CASRLNPLPKAGYGYTF	TGTGCCAGCCGCCTTAATCCGCTACCTAAGGCGGGCTATGGCTACACCTTC
-	many	TRBV28	TRBJ1-1	15	CASRTRDTPNTEAFF	TGTGCCAGCAGGACCCGGGACACCCCGAACACTGAAGCTTTCTTT
TRBD2	-	TRBV7-2	TRBJ2-1	20	CASSSRTGFNIAGGPNEQFF	TGTGCCAGCAGCTCTCGGACAGGTTTTAACATAGCGGGAGGGCCAAATGAGCAGTTCTTC
TRBD1	many	TRBV29-1	TRBJ1-2	14	CSVRGDRDANGYTF	TGCAGCGTTCGCGGAGACAGGGACGCGAATGGCTACACCTTC
-	many	TRBV6-1	TRBJ1-2	16	CASSRIGESSNYGYTF	TGTGCCAGCAGTCGCATTGGAGAGTCCTCTAACTATGGCTACACCTTC
-	-	TRBV7-2	TRBJ2-5	15	CASSLINRMGETQYF	TGTGCCAGCAGCCTTATAAACAGGATGGGAGAGACCCAGTACTTC
TRBD1	many	TRBV24-1	TRBJ2-5	13	CATGQGRPETQYF	TGTGCCACCGGACAGGGAAGACCGGAGACCCAGTACTTC
TRBD1	-	TRBV19	TRBJ1-6	15	CASSTGTGRRSPLHF	TGTGCCAGTAGTACCGGGACAGGGAGGAGATCACCCCTCCACTTT
-	-	TRBV28	TRBJ2-1	16	CASSSLGAPRYNEQFF	TGTGCCAGCAGTTCTCTGGGGGCCCCAAGGTACAATGAGCAGTTCTTC
-	-	TRBV6-5	TRBJ1-1	13	CASSYYRTQRAFF	TGTGCCAGCAGTTACTACAGGACACAGAGGGCTTTCTTT
-	many	TRBV6-1	TRBJ1-6	17	CASRDGLRRGTNSPLHF	TGTGCCAGCAGAGATGGGCTCCGCAGGGGAACTAATTCACCCCTCCACTTT
TRBD1	-	TRBV13	TRBJ2-7	15	CASSLDRGRGHEQYF	TGTGCCAGCAGCTTAGACAGGGGGCGCGGGCACGAGCAGTACTTC
TRBD1	few	TRBV20-1	TRBJ2-5	14	CSATRTGLQETQYF	TGCAGTGCTACCCGGACAGGCCTCCAAGAGACCCAGTACTTC
-	-	TRBV7-9	TRBJ1-5	17	CASSSGIGPGSNQPQHF	TGTGCCAGCAGCTCGGGGATAGGACCCGGGAGCAATCAGCCCCAGCATTTT
-	few	TRBV27	TRBJ2-4	15	CASSMTSGVKNIQYF	TGTGCCAGCAGCATGACCAGCGGCGTCAAAAACATTCAGTACTTC
-	many	TRBV12-3/TRBV12-4	TRBJ1-5	16	CASSSFRGLGRQPQHF	TGTGCCAGCAGTTCCTTTCGGGGGCTAGGGCGTCAGCCCCAGCATTTT
-	many	TRBV11-2	TRBJ1-2	14	CASRNRKLNYGYTF	TGTGCCAGCAGAAACAGGAAACTTAACTATGGCTACACCTTC
-	many	TRBV15	TRBJ1-5	13	CATSEGSNQPQHF	TGTGCCACCAGCGAGGGATCCAATCAGCCCCAGCATTTT